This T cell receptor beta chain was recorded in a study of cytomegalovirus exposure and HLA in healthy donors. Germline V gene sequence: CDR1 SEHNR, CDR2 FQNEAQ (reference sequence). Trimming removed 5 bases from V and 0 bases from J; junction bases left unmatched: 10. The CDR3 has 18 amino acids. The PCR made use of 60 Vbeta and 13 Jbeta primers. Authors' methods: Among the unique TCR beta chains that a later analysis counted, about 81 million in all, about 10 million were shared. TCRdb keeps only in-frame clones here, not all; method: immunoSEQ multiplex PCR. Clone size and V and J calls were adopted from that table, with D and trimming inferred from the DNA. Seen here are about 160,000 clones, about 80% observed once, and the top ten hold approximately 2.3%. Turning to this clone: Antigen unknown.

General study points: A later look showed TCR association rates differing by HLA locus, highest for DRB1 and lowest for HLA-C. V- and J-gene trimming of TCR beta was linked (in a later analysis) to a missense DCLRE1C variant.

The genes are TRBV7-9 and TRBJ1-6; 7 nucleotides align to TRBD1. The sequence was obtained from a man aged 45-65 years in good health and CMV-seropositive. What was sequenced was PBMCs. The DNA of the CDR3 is TGTGCCAGCAGCGTAAGGACAGGCTCCAGCTCCTATAATTCACCCCTCCACTTT. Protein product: CASSVRTGSSSYNSPLHF.